One sample yielded the 26 T cell receptor beta chains listed below, sequenced in a study of blood T cell repertoires in COVID-19. Here immunoSEQ multiplex PCR was the method, and the copy in TCRdb shows in-frame clones only, minus some. In the table there are about 33,000 clones, about 81% of which are singletons. Sequencing was done on a sample of peripheral blood. The receptors were gathered from a man aged 80 or over with acute or convalescent COVID-19.

The chain joins TRBV25-1 to TRBJ2-3; possible D gene TRBD1, 5 bases. Trimming pared 2 bases from V and 5 bases from J, leaving 8 bases between. Per germline, CDR1 MGHDK and CDR2 SYGVNS. The CDR3 has 13 residues. The CDR3: CASSEQGLDTQYF. As DNA, the CDR3 is TGTGCCAGCAGTGAACAGGGTTTAGATACGCAGTATTTT.

This chain joins TRBV2 and TRBJ2-5; weak D call: TRBD1 (5 bases). V lost 8 bases to trimming and J lost 2 bases, with 15 bases between them. Per the germline V gene, CDR1 is SNHLY and CDR2 is FYNNEI. The CDR3 sequence is 14 residues long. The CDR3 here is CASPRVGAQETQYF. DNA of the CDR3: TGTGCCAGCCCCAGGGTCGGAGCTCAAGAGACCCAGTACTTC.

V gene TRBV19 combines with J gene TRBJ2-7; tentative D call: TRBD1 (5 bases). There are 15 residues in the CDR3. Trimming pared 3 bases from V and 2 bases from J, leaving 14 bases between. Germline V lookup: CDR1 LNHDA, CDR2 SQIVND (reference sequence). CDR3 sequence (DNA): TGTGCCAGTAGTATCGCCAACAGGTCCCCCTACGAGCAGTACTTC. It encodes CASSIANRSPYEQYF.

Details on this clone: This same CDR3 is encoded by further DNA sequences in the sample. This chain connects TRBV5-1 to TRBJ2-2; 9 bases are a match to TRBD1. Germline V gives CDR1 SGHRS, CDR2 YFSETQ. This CDR3 has 15 amino acids. The V gene end was trimmed by 3 bases and the J gene end by 1 base; junction bases not matched to a gene: 1. CDR3 coding DNA: TGCGCCAGCAGCTCGGGACAGGGGAACACCGGGGAGCTGTTTTTT. Translation gives CASSSGQGNTGELFF.

The sample holds a few counts of this clone. The rearrangement uses TRBV4-2 and TRBJ2-5; 8 nucleotides agree with TRBD1. The germline gives CDR1 LGHNA, CDR2 YNFKEQ. The CDR3 loop spans 15 amino acids. Unmatched junction bases numbered 4, after V lost 1 base and J lost 3 bases. The CDR3 DNA reads as TGTGCCAGCAGCCAAGGGGTGACAGGGGAAGAGACCCAGTACTTC. It specifies CASSQGVTGEETQYF.

CDR3 in DNA: TGCGCCAGCAGCTCTGCTGGGGGGGTCTCTAACACCGGGGAGCTGTTTTTT. Its translation: CASSSAGGVSNTGELFF. The chain is built from TRBV5-1 and TRBJ2-2; 7 nucleotides agree with TRBD2. This CDR3 spans 17 amino acids. Germline assignment: CDR1 SGHRS and CDR2 YFSETQ. The V segment lost 3 bases and the J segment 2 bases; nucleotides outside the gene matches: 10.

The chain couples TRBV29-1 to TRBJ1-5; D remains unclear. The V and J ends lost 7 bases and 2 bases respectively, with 9 bases between them. Germline CDR1 SQVTM, CDR2 ANQGSEA. The CDR3 loop spans 12 amino acids. The CDR3 DNA is TGCAGCGCCGGAGAGGGCAATCAGCCCCAGCATTTT. Encoded protein: CSAGEGNQPQHF.

The chain couples TRBV7-8 to TRBJ2-1; 11 nucleotides align to TRBD2. The CDR3 length is 14 residues. The J segment lost 7 bases and the V segment lost 5 bases, leaving 4 bases of the junction unmatched. The germline gives CDR1 SGHVS, CDR2 FQNEAQ. For the CDR3, the DNA is TGTGCCAGCAGCCAGGGACTAGCGGAGAATGAGCAGTTCTTC. The encoded protein is CASSQGLAENEQFF.

The V and J genes are TRBV18 and TRBJ1-6; TRBD1 aligns across 9 bases. Unmatched junction bases numbered 3, after V lost 3 bases and J lost 6 bases. The length of the CDR3 is 15 residues. The germline V gene has CDR1 KGHSH and CDR2 LQKENI. As DNA, the CDR3 is TGTGCCAGCTCACCGCAGGGACAGGGTAATTCACCCCTCCACTTT. Its protein product is CASSPQGQGNSPLHF.

This clone was recorded only once. This chain connects TRBV30 to TRBJ1-6, with a possible D match to TRBD1 (5 bases). The CDR3 extends over 16 amino acids. Germline CDR1 reads GTSNPN; CDR2 reads SVGIG (reference sequence). Trimming pared 1 base from V and 8 bases from J, leaving 18 bases between. The CDR3 DNA is TGTGCCTGGAGTGGAAGCGGAGGGGATCGTGATTCACCCCTCCACTTT. This translates into CAWSGSGGDRDSPLHF.

The DNA of the CDR3 is TGTGCTAGGGGGACAAAAGCCTTCTATGGCTACACCTTC. It is translated as CARGTKAFYGYTF. The J gene is TRBJ1-2, the V gene TRBV12-5; D might be TRBD1 (6 bases). The V and J ends lost 9 bases and 4 bases respectively, with 15 bases between them. The CDR3 is 13 amino acids. The germline gives CDR1 LGHNT, CDR2 FRNRAP.

The gene calls are TRBV5-1 and TRBJ1-2, with D perhaps TRBD1 (6 bases). V was clipped by 4 bases and J by 2 bases, with 18 bases between them. Germline CDR1 reads SGHRS; CDR2 reads YFSETQ. This CDR3 region has 16 residues. CDR3 coding DNA: TGCGCCAGCAGCCCCGGGGGGGCCAGGTCAAACTATGGCTACACCTTC. It specifies CASSPGGARSNYGYTF.

V and J are TRBV7-9 and TRBJ1-1, with TRBD1 as a possible D gene (6 bases). CDR3 size: 16 residues. Trimming took off 1 base at V and 4 bases at J, with 16 bases between the two ends. The V gene's germline CDR1 is SEHNR and CDR2 FQNEAQ (reference sequence). CDR3 residues: CASSLGSGGLITEAFF. The CDR3 DNA follows: TGTGCCAGCAGCTTAGGGTCGGGGGGGCTAATCACTGAAGCTTTCTTT. The variable domain in full, with the rest retrieved from reference TRBV7-9 and TRBJ1-1, is DTGVSQNPRHKITKRGQNVTFRCDPISEHNRLYWYRQTLGQGPEFLTYFQNEAQLEKSRLLSDRFSAERPKGSFSTLEIQRTEQGDSAMYLCASSLGSGGLITEAFFGQGTRLTVV.

About this clone itself: Other DNA sequences in the sample encode the same CDR3. The rearrangement uses TRBV5-6 and TRBJ1-2; maybe TRBD1 (5 bases). Germline V gene sequence: CDR1 SGHDT, CDR2 YYEEEE. The CDR3 totals 13 residues. V was clipped by 4 bases and J by 3 bases, with 10 bases between them. CDR3 loop: CASSRRGDYGYTF. In nucleotides, the CDR3 is TGTGCCAGCAGCCGGCGGGGGGACTATGGCTACACCTTC.

The chain couples TRBV12-5 to TRBJ2-2; 11 nucleotides agree with TRBD1. CDR1 and CDR2 (germline): LGHNT, FRNRAP. With V trimmed by 3 bases and J by 4 bases, 4 bases remained unmatched. The CDR3 sequence is 16 residues long. CDR3 residues: CASGLGQGAGTGELFF. The DNA of the CDR3 is TGTGCTAGTGGTTTAGGACAGGGGGCCGGCACCGGGGAGCTGTTTTTT. Together with reference TRBV12-5 and TRBJ2-2, the CDR3 gives the full variable domain: DARVTQTPRHKVTEMGQEVTMRCQPILGHNTVFWYRQTMMQGLELLAYFRNRAPLDDSGMPKDRFSAEMPDATLATLKIQPSEPRDSAVYFCASGLGQGAGTGELFFGEGSRLTVL.

The J gene is TRBJ2-3, the V gene TRBV11-2; 7 bases fit TRBD1. CDR3 size: 17 residues. Germline trimming cut 3 bases from V and 0 bases from J; bases unmatched to any gene: 9. Germline CDR1 reads SGHAT; CDR2 reads FQNNGV. The CDR3 DNA follows: TGTGCCAGCAGCTTCCGAGGGACAGAGTATAGCACAGATACGCAGTATTTT. Translation: CASSFRGTEYSTDTQYF. Based on the CDR3 plus reference TRBV11-2 and TRBJ2-3, the full variable domain is EAGVAQSPRYKIIEKRQSVAFWCNPISGHATLYWYQQILGQGPKLLIQFQNNGVVDDSQLPKDRFSAERLKGVDSTLKIQPAKLEDSAVYLCASSFRGTEYSTDTQYFGPGTRLTVL.

This clone was counted a single time. The chain combines TRBV5-1 with TRBJ1-2; maybe TRBD1 (6 bases). Germline loops: CDR1 SGHRS, CDR2 YFSETQ. The V end was cut by 3 bases, the J end by 5 bases, with 14 bases between. This CDR3 has 14 amino acids. Here the CDR3 DNA reads TGCGCCAGCAGCTCCAGGGGAGGGGATTATGGCTACACCTTC. Its protein is CASSSRGGDYGYTF.

J is TRBJ1-1 and V is TRBV12-5, with D perhaps TRBD1 (5 bases). The CDR3 length is 16 residues. CDR1 and CDR2 from the germline V gene are LGHNT and FRNRAP. V dropped 0 bases and J dropped 0 bases, with 11 bases sitting between them. Written as DNA, the CDR3 is TGTGCTAGTGGTTTGGTACTCGGGGGGATGAACACTGAAGCTTTCTTT. Amino acids: CASGLVLGGMNTEAFF.

The rearrangement links TRBV9 to TRBJ2-1; D remains unclear. The CDR3 extends over 10 amino acids. Germline-derived CDR1 and CDR2 are SGDLS and YYNGEE. V was pared by 9 bases and J by 9 bases, with 10 bases between. CDR3 sequence: CATVRGEQFF. DNA of the CDR3: TGTGCCACAGTTCGCGGTGAGCAGTTCTTC.

The V gene is TRBV5-4, the J gene TRBJ2-7; D may be TRBD2 (5 bases). The CDR3 consists of 15 residues. The V and J ends lost 5 bases and 0 bases respectively, with 15 bases between them. Germline V gene lookup returns CDR1 SGHNT and CDR2 YYREEE (reference sequence). The CDR3 is CASSVRVTSSYEQYF. CDR3 nucleotides: TGTGCCAGCAGTGTGAGGGTCACTTCCTCCTACGAGCAGTACTTC.

The chain employs TRBV19 and TRBJ2-1, with 8 bases fitting TRBD1. The CDR3 runs to 15 residues. Germline CDR1 reads LNHDA; CDR2 reads SQIVND (reference sequence). V shed 6 bases, J shed 9 bases, and the junction held 13 bases outside the gene matches. This CDR3 reads CASSETGGLNPEQFF. CDR3 nucleotide sequence: TGTGCCAGTAGCGAAACAGGGGGACTGAACCCTGAGCAGTTCTTC.

V usage is TRBV5-4 and J usage is TRBJ2-3; a weak D match, TRBD1 (6 bases). CDR3 size: 16 residues. Germline V gene lookup returns CDR1 SGHNT and CDR2 YYREEE (reference sequence). Trimming removed 5 bases from V and 1 base from J, with 17 bases in between. As DNA, the CDR3 is TGTGCCAGCAGGTTCCCAGGGGACCTTCGCACAGATACGCAGTATTTT. Translating it yields CASRFPGDLRTDTQYF.

This clone was detected only a few times. The chain combines TRBV3-1 (or the pseudogene TRBV3-2) with TRBJ1-2; D is ambiguous. V dropped 0 bases and J dropped 7 bases, with 3 bases sitting between them. This CDR3 spans 11 amino acids. The germline V gene encodes CDR1 LGHDT and CDR2 YNNKEL (reference sequence). In DNA form, the CDR3 reads TGTGCCAGCAGCCAAGACAGTGGCTACACCTTC. Translation gives CASSQDSGYTF.

The rearrangement links TRBV19 to TRBJ2-1, with D tentatively TRBD2 (6 bases). V lost 5 bases, J lost 8 bases, and 22 bases lay in between. This CDR3 comprises 16 residues. Germline V lookup: CDR1 LNHDA, CDR2 SQIVND (reference sequence). CDR3 in amino acids: CASSPPGGRAAYEQFF. In DNA, the CDR3 is TGTGCCAGTAGTCCCCCCGGGGGAAGGGCGGCATATGAGCAGTTCTTC.

The genes are TRBV25-1 and TRBJ1-4; 7 nucleotides align to TRBD1. V was pared by 3 bases and J by 15 bases, with 19 bases of the junction left unmatched. The length of the CDR3 is 16 residues. Per the germline V gene, CDR1 is MGHDK and CDR2 is SYGVNS. In DNA, the CDR3 is TGTGCCAGCAGTGAGAGTACAGGGGTGGCTCGCCCCACAGTGTTTTTT. Its translation is CASSESTGVARPTVFF.

This clone has only one observation. V and J are TRBV10-1 and TRBJ2-6; TRBD2 might be the D (7 bases). The V end was cut by 10 bases, the J end by 2 bases, with 15 bases between. Germline V CDR1 and CDR2: WNHNN, SYGVQD (reference sequence). The CDR3 is 15 residues long. In DNA, the CDR3 is TGCGCCAAACCACAGGGAGGGCCTGGGGCCAACGTCCTGACTTTC. Translating it yields CAKPQGGPGANVLTF.